These 7 T cell receptor beta chains came from one sample sequenced in a study of regulatory T cells in long-lasting Graves disease. Arm-PCR of CDR3 regions with iRepertoire HTBI primers generated TCR beta libraries. TCRdb reanalysed the multiplex PCR reads using MiXCR and keeps one entry per CDR3 protein. The data hold a few hundred thousand distinct CDR3 sequences, with less than 25% observed a single time. The time point was: persistent/refractory GD, antithyroid drugs over 5 years with positive TRAb. The TCR library used RNA extracted from PBMCs. This specimen consisted of peripheral blood mononuclear cells (PBMCs), obtained when the disease was refractory, from a patient treated with antithyroid drugs. The receptors originated from a female donor with Graves disease.

The J gene is TRBJ2-7, the V gene TRBV5-5, with 9 positions matching TRBD2. The V gene's germline CDR1 is SGHKS and CDR2 YYEKEE (reference sequence). J lost 2 bases, V lost 4 bases, and 7 bases had no gene match. The CDR3 has 15 residues. As DNA, the CDR3 is TGTGCCAGCAGCGCGGCGGTAGCGGGAGCCTACGAGCAGTACTTC. Translation gives CASSAAVAGAYEQYF.

The chain links TRBV5-1 to TRBJ2-2; maybe TRBD1 (6 bases). This CDR3 spans 16 amino acids. Trimming removed 3 bases at V and 5 bases at J, with 17 bases between. Per germline, CDR1 SGHRS and CDR2 YFSETQ. CDR3 nucleotide sequence: TGCGCCAGCAGCTACACGGACAGTCGGCTAACCGGGGAGCTGTTTTTT. Translation: CASSYTDSRLTGELFF. Filled out from reference TRBV5-1 and TRBJ2-2, the complete variable domain reads KAGVTQTPRYLIKTRGQQVTLSCSPISGHRSVSWYQQTPGQGLQFLFEYFSETQRNKGNFPGRFSGRQFSNSRSEMNVSTLELGDSALYLCASSYTDSRLTGELFFGEGSRLTVL.

The chain is built from TRBV28 and TRBJ1-5; possible D gene TRBD1, 5 bases. Germline V gene data show CDR1 as MDHEN and CDR2 as SYDVKM. This CDR3 region has 15 residues. V was trimmed by 5 bases and J by 6 bases, leaving 17 bases between them. DNA of the CDR3: TGTGCCAGCAGTCGCTCAGCAGGGTTGAGTCAGCCCCAGCATTTT. This encodes CASSRSAGLSQPQHF.

This clonotype was found many times. The chain carries TRBV12-3 or TRBV12-4 and TRBJ1-1, with unresolved D. V was pared by 3 bases and J by 1 base, with 6 bases between. The CDR3 has 13 residues. Written as DNA, the CDR3 is TGTGCCAGCAGTTTTCGGGCGAACACTGAAGCTTTCTTT. Protein product: CASSFRANTEAFF.

In this sample, this clonotype turned up many times. The chain has TRBV7-2 and TRBJ2-5; possibly TRBD1 for D (5 bases). This CDR3 is 14 amino acids long. The germline V and J ends were trimmed by 1 base and 1 base, with 7 bases remaining between them. The germline V gene has CDR1 SGHTA and CDR2 FQGNSA. CDR3 sequence reads: CASSLGTLQETQYF. Written as DNA, the CDR3 is TGTGCCAGCAGCTTAGGGACACTCCAAGAGACCCAGTACTTC.

This clonotype has ten or more counts. V usage is TRBV25-1 and J usage is TRBJ1-2, with D possibly being TRBD1 (6 bases). CDR3 length equals 15 residues. The V end was cut by 5 bases, the J end by 8 bases, with 21 bases between. Per germline, CDR1 MGHDK and CDR2 SYGVNS. The CDR3 loop reads CASSPQRGGLRGYTF. CDR3 nucleotide sequence: TGTGCCAGCAGTCCACAACGGGGGGGGCTACGCGGCTACACCTTC.

This clonotype has a count of ten or more. The chain is built from TRBV5-1 and TRBJ1-1, with D uncertain. Per germline, CDR1 SGHRS and CDR2 YFSETQ. This CDR3 has 13 amino acids. Between the trimmed V and J ends, which lost 4 bases and 10 bases, there was a span of 17 bases. This chain's CDR3 is CASSPTSEGVAFF. Written as DNA, the CDR3 is TGCGCCAGCAGCCCTACCTCTGAGGGTGTAGCTTTCTTT.